This T cell receptor beta chain was identified in a study of shared clonotypes between healthy human individuals. Germline V gene sequence: CDR1 MNHEY, CDR2 SMNVEV (reference sequence). The CDR3 runs 11 residues. The V and J ends lost 4 bases and 6 bases respectively, with 7 bases between them. The data were produced by immunoSEQ multiplex PCR, yet TCRdb's version contains in-frame clones alone and is incomplete. There are roughly 2.2 million clones in the sample; 92% occur only once, and around 0.35% lies in the top ten. The sequence came from a young man in good health. Some clones in this sample may be carry-over from other donors' samples. This sequence joins TRBV27 and TRBJ2-7, with D perhaps matching TRBD2 (5 bases). Sample: naive CD4+ T cells from PBMCs. Subset noted: CD45RA+ positively selected. The CDR3 loop is CASSYRGEQYF. CDR3 bases: TGTGCCAGCAGTTATCGGGGCGAGCAGTACTTC.